This paragraph covers one T cell receptor beta chain sequence. Antigen unknown. Clones were read by immunoSEQ multiplex PCR, and TCRdb kept only the in-frame ones, dropping some. The repertoire includes 25,000 to 35,000 clones, roughly 95% of them detected once, and under 3% sits in the top ten. Tuberculin skin test and IGRA determined adolescents' latent tuberculosis status at entry. The data were taken from a study of T cells in tuberculosis. As for the study in general: A South African cohort included IGRA-negative adolescents, latently infected IGRA-positive adolescents and adults with active tuberculosis.

Germline V gene data show CDR1 as SGHTA and CDR2 as FQGNSA. The junction had 10 bases not matched to a gene; V was cut back by 5 bases and J by 7 bases. The CDR3 is 15 residues long. The study, taken as a whole, reports: A GMM-specific repertoire classifier reached about 90% accuracy, AUROC approximately 0.9.

The receptor was isolated from a donor aged 10-29 years with latent tuberculosis or without tuberculosis infection. The chain has TRBV7-2 and TRBJ1-4; 7 bases line up with TRBD1. Sample: PBMCs. The CDR3 DNA sequence: TGTGCCAGCAGCATAACCAGGGGGTTCGGTGAAAAACTGTTTTTT. It encodes CASSITRGFGEKLFF.